The clone carrying this T cell receptor beta chain was seen at least ten times. This CDR3 is 13 amino acids long. V lost 6 bases and J 5 bases, leaving 11 bases between the germline ends. The data originate from a study of early T cells in non-severe SARS-CoV-2 infection. TCRdb re-called the 5' RACE reads through MiXCR, storing one row per CDR3 protein. Found here are some 40,000 distinct CDR3 sequences, around 5% of them singletons; the top ten hold 25% to 30%. The receptor's source is an adult who was a healthcare worker with PCR-confirmed SARS-CoV-2 infection or an uninfected control (not recorded which). This chain links TRBV12-3 or TRBV12-4 with TRBJ1-5; tentative D call: TRBD1 (6 bases). Sequences were obtained from whole blood. The DNA of the CDR3 is TGTGCCAGCAGCCAGGGGACGCATCAGCCCCAGCATTTT. This gives the protein CASSQGTHQPQHF.